These 31 T cell receptor beta chains originate from one sample sequenced in a study of cytomegalovirus exposure and HLA in healthy donors. Primers: 60 Vbeta forward and 13 Jbeta reverse. Profiling relied on immunoSEQ multiplex PCR, and the TCRdb table lists in-frame clones only, not all of them. This sample has some 180,000 clones, with approximately 85% found just once. Material for sequencing was PBMCs. The receptors were gathered from a woman aged 50 to 60 in good health and CMV-seronegative.

This sequence joins TRBV5-3 and TRBJ2-5; tentative D call: TRBD1 (6 bases). TRBV5-3 is sorted into the ORF group, with uncertain function. V lost 4 bases and J lost 3, with 13 bases in between. The CDR3 has 14 amino acids. CDR3 sequence reads: CARSVLTGKETQYF. The CDR3 coding sequence is TGTGCCAGAAGCGTCCTAACAGGGAAAGAGACCCAGTACTTC.

The J gene is TRBJ2-7, the V gene TRBV5-1; 8 bases fit TRBD1. Per the germline V gene, CDR1 is SGHRS and CDR2 is YFSETQ. The CDR3 runs to 17 residues. The J segment lost 0 bases and the V segment lost 1 base, leaving 9 bases of the junction unmatched. The CDR3 nucleotides are TGCGCCAGCAGCTTGAGCCTTAACAGGGGGACCTCCTACGAGCAGTACTTC. Translation gives CASSLSLNRGTSYEQYF. The full variable domain, in which reference TRBV5-1 and TRBJ2-7 provide the parts outside the CDR3, is KAGVTQTPRYLIKTRGQQVTLSCSPISGHRSVSWYQQTPGQGLQFLFEYFSETQRNKGNFPGRFSGRQFSNSRSEMNVSTLELGDSALYLCASSLSLNRGTSYEQYFGPGTRLTVT.

The chain employs TRBV5-4 and TRBJ2-7; TRBD2 aligns across 14 bases. V was pared by 0 bases and J by 7 bases, with 9 bases of the junction left unmatched. Germline-derived CDR1 and CDR2 are SGHNT and YYREEE (reference sequence). The CDR3 sequence is 17 residues long. CDR3 nucleotide sequence: TGTGCCAGCAGCTTGGGGGAGGGACTAGCGGGAGTTCAGGAGCAGTACTTC. It codes for CASSLGEGLAGVQEQYF.

This chain joins TRBV10-3 and TRBJ2-5; 7 positions match TRBD2. In germline, CDR1 is ENHRY, CDR2 SYGVKD. The CDR3 has 14 amino acids. V shed 0 bases, J shed 5 bases, and the junction held 3 bases outside the gene matches. The CDR3 here is CAISESVGRETQYF. CDR3 sequence (DNA): TGTGCCATCAGTGAGTCGGTCGGGAGGGAGACCCAGTACTTC.

This clone showed up just once. The chain employs TRBV18 and TRBJ1-2; no firm D call. The length of the CDR3 is 17 residues. The germline V and J ends were trimmed by 3 bases and 2 bases, with 19 bases remaining between them. Germline assignment: CDR1 KGHSH and CDR2 LQKENI. CDR3 coding DNA: TGTGCCAGCTCACCCGCGGTAGGAGACGGAAAGAACTATGGCTACACCTTC. It translates to CASSPAVGDGKNYGYTF.

The chain joins TRBV25-1 to TRBJ2-5, with D tentatively TRBD2 (6 bases). V was clipped by 8 bases and J by 5 bases, with 15 bases between them. CDR1 is MGHDK and CDR2 is SYGVNS in the germline V gene. The CDR3 runs to 13 residues. DNA for the CDR3: TGTGCCAGCCTGGGCGGAGGGGATGAGACCCAGTACTTC. It specifies CASLGGGDETQYF.

Turning to this clone: The same CDR3 is also encoded by other DNA sequences in this sample. The chain is built from TRBV27 and TRBJ2-7; possible D gene TRBD2, 5 bases. The CDR3 covers 13 residues. V shed 2 bases and J shed 1 base, with 6 bases lying between them. Germline lookup yields CDR1 MNHEY and CDR2 SMNVEV (reference sequence). For the CDR3, the DNA is TGTGCCAGCAGTTTACGGGGTTCCTACGAGCAGTACTTC. This sequence encodes CASSLRGSYEQYF.

The CDR3 region has the DNA TGTGCCAGCAGTGATAGGGACAAGGGTTTCTATGGCTACACCTTC. This codes for CASSDRDKGFYGYTF. The chain recombines TRBV6-1 with TRBJ1-2, with a possible D match to TRBD1 (6 bases). The germline V gene has CDR1 MNHNS and CDR2 SASEGT. The CDR3 contains 15 residues. Trimming pared 3 bases from V and 4 bases from J, leaving 15 bases between.

The rearrangement joins TRBV11-1 to TRBJ1-1; the D gene is possibly TRBD1 (6 bases). CDR3 length: 14 amino acids. Trimming shortened V by 5 bases and J by 11 bases, and 21 bases separated the two germline ends. The germline V gene encodes CDR1 SGHAT and CDR2 FQDESV (reference sequence). CDR3 protein: CASSTGTGLCGAFF. The CDR3 region has the DNA TGTGCCAGCAGCACCGGTACAGGGTTGTGTGGGGCTTTCTTT. The entire variable domain, with the rest obtained from reference TRBV11-1 and TRBJ1-1, is as follows: EAEVAQSPRYKITEKSQAVAFWCDPISGHATLYWYRQILGQGPELLVQFQDESVVDDSQLPKDRFSAERLKGVDSTLKIQPAELGDSAMYLCASSTGTGLCGAFFGQGTRLTVV.

CDR3 DNA sequence: TGTGCCAGCAGCTGGGGACTAGCGGGAGCAGATACGCAGTATTTT. This gives the protein CASSWGLAGADTQYF. The V gene is TRBV11-3, the J gene TRBJ2-3, with 14 bases lining up with TRBD2. After removal of 4 bases from V and 4 bases from J, the junction contained 1 base not matched to a gene. The CDR3 covers 15 residues. From germline, CDR1 is SGHNT and CDR2 YENEEA.

This chain uses TRBV11-2 with TRBJ1-2; D is uncertain. The germline CDR1 and CDR2 sequences are SGHAT and FQNNGV. The CDR3 covers 14 residues. V lost 0 bases and J 9 bases, leaving 14 bases between the germline ends. CDR3 region: CASSLDAGSISYTF. CDR3 nucleotide sequence: TGTGCCAGCAGCTTAGATGCAGGATCTATTAGCTACACCTTC.

The chain is built from TRBV5-4 and TRBJ2-3; D remains ambiguous. Germline V gives CDR1 SGHNT, CDR2 YYREEE (reference sequence). This CDR3 has 12 residues. V dropped 4 bases and J dropped 1 base, with 4 bases sitting between them. CDR3 amino acids: CASSLRTDTQYF. Here the CDR3 DNA reads TGTGCCAGCAGCCTCCGCACAGATACGCAGTATTTT.

The chain is built from TRBV28 and TRBJ2-1, with 7 positions matching TRBD1. CDR1 and CDR2 from the germline V gene are MDHEN and SYDVKM. Losses at the gene ends were 6 bases for V and 4 bases for J; bases not matched to a gene: 9. The CDR3 spans 15 residues. The CDR3 DNA sequence: TGTGCCAGCAGGCCTAACAGGGGACCTTACAATGAGCAGTTCTTC. Translation gives CASRPNRGPYNEQFF.

The chain's CDR3 is CASGSWSADNSPLHF. The CDR3 bases are TGTGCCAGCGGGTCTTGGTCGGCGGATAATTCACCCCTCCACTTT. This rearrangement joins TRBV6-5 to TRBJ1-6; D unresolved. CDR3 length: 15 amino acids. Trimming removed 8 bases from V and 5 bases from J, with 16 bases in between. Germline V lookup: CDR1 MNHEY, CDR2 SVGAGI.

The genes are TRBV10-3 and TRBJ1-2, with 11 bases identical to TRBD1. The CDR3 runs to 14 residues. The V gene end was trimmed by 4 bases and the J gene end by 5 bases; junction bases not matched to a gene: 3. Germline values: CDR1 ENHRY, CDR2 SYGVKD. This CDR3 is CAISGGQGGYGYTF. For the CDR3, the DNA is TGTGCCATCAGTGGGGGACAGGGGGGATATGGCTACACCTTC.

The rearrangement links TRBV6-1 to TRBJ2-3; 7 bases align to TRBD1. Per the germline V gene, CDR1 is MNHNS and CDR2 is SASEGT. The junction had 5 bases not matched to a gene; V was cut back by 3 bases and J by 2 bases. This CDR3 comprises 15 residues. The CDR3 loop reads CASSDVQGPTDTQYF. The CDR3, as DNA: TGTGCCAGCAGTGATGTACAGGGGCCCACAGATACGCAGTATTTT.

The chain carries TRBV7-2 and TRBJ2-2, with D perhaps TRBD1 (6 bases). Germline lookup yields CDR1 SGHTA and CDR2 FQGNSA. The CDR3 is 14 amino acids. V lost 5 bases and J lost 6, with 13 bases in between. The CDR3 DNA reads TGTGCCAGCAGCCCCCGGACAGTGGCCGGGGAGCTGTTTTTT. Translation: CASSPRTVAGELFF.

The chain combines TRBV7-2 with TRBJ2-7; 10 bases fit TRBD2. From germline, CDR1 is SGHTA and CDR2 FQGNSA. The J segment lost 6 bases and the V segment lost 6 bases, leaving 11 bases of the junction unmatched. The CDR3 length is 15 residues. The CDR3 DNA sequence: TGTGCCAGCAGTTTTCGGGGGAGCGGGAGGGGCGAGCAGTACTTC. Amino acids: CASSFRGSGRGEQYF.

The V and J genes are TRBV30 and TRBJ2-6; a possible D gene is TRBD1 (6 bases). Germline V gives CDR1 GTSNPN, CDR2 SVGIG (reference sequence). Trimming removed 0 bases from V and 4 bases from J, with 10 bases in between. The CDR3 has 15 amino acids. This chain's CDR3 is CAWSVWGPGANVLTF. The DNA for the CDR3 is TGTGCCTGGAGTGTATGGGGGCCAGGGGCCAACGTCCTGACTTTC.

This clone was seen a single time. Other DNA variants within this sample encode the same CDR3. The rearrangement links TRBV7-2 to TRBJ2-2; perhaps TRBD2 as D (5 bases). Germline V gives CDR1 SGHTA, CDR2 FQGNSA. CDR3 length: 15 amino acids. V lost 2 bases, J lost 0 bases, and 7 bases lay in between. The CDR3 sequence is CASSLRGTNTGELFF. CDR3 coding DNA: TGTGCCAGCAGCTTACGAGGGACGAACACCGGGGAGCTGTTTTTT.

The chain carries TRBV5-1 and TRBJ2-7; D is uncertain. This CDR3 contains 15 residues. Trimming removed 1 base at V and 0 bases at J, with 11 bases between. Germline assignment: CDR1 SGHRS and CDR2 YFSETQ. The CDR3 sequence is CASSLTAGFSYEQYF. DNA for the CDR3: TGCGCCAGCAGCTTGACGGCAGGCTTCTCCTACGAGCAGTACTTC. The whole variable domain, filled in from reference TRBV5-1 and TRBJ2-7, reads KAGVTQTPRYLIKTRGQQVTLSCSPISGHRSVSWYQQTPGQGLQFLFEYFSETQRNKGNFPGRFSGRQFSNSRSEMNVSTLELGDSALYLCASSLTAGFSYEQYFGPGTRLTVT.

The rearrangement uses TRBV30 and TRBJ2-1; 13 bases are a match to TRBD2. Germline V gene lookup returns CDR1 GTSNPN and CDR2 SVGIG (reference sequence). The ends lost 1 base at V and 8 bases at J; junction bases unmatched: 2. The CDR3 sequence is 14 residues long. CDR3 nucleotide sequence: TGTGCCTGGAGTGCGGGACTAGCGGGATATGAGCAGTTCTTC. It specifies CAWSAGLAGYEQFF.

The chain employs TRBV5-1 and TRBJ1-2, with D tentatively TRBD1 (6 bases). V lost 0 bases and J 8 bases, leaving 8 bases between the germline ends. Germline V CDR1 and CDR2: SGHRS, YFSETQ. This CDR3 is built from 12 residues. DNA of the CDR3: TGCGCCAGCAGCTTGGGACAGGCCGGCTACACCTTC. Protein: CASSLGQAGYTF. The whole variable domain, remainder taken from reference TRBV5-1 and TRBJ1-2, is KAGVTQTPRYLIKTRGQQVTLSCSPISGHRSVSWYQQTPGQGLQFLFEYFSETQRNKGNFPGRFSGRQFSNSRSEMNVSTLELGDSALYLCASSLGQAGYTFGSGTRLTVV.

The chain is built from TRBV28 and TRBJ1-1, with D hard to call. Germline V gene sequence: CDR1 MDHEN, CDR2 SYDVKM. The CDR3 is 11 amino acids. Trimming took 4 bases from V and 5 from J, leaving 5 bases between them. The CDR3 nucleotides read TGTGCCAGCAGTTCTCCTACTGAAGCTTTCTTT. Translation gives CASSSPTEAFF.

This chain uses TRBV4-3 with TRBJ1-2, with 11 bases identical to TRBD1. Unmatched junction bases numbered 3, after V lost 3 bases and J lost 6 bases. The CDR3 runs 14 residues. CDR1 and CDR2 (germline): LGHNA, YSLEER. This CDR3 reads CASSQDRGHHGYTF. As DNA, the CDR3 is TGCGCCAGCAGCCAGGACAGGGGGCATCATGGCTACACCTTC.

The chain couples TRBV19 to TRBJ2-6; no firm D call. Looked up from germline, CDR1 is LNHDA and CDR2 is SQIVND (reference sequence). Trimming pared 10 bases from V and 0 bases from J, leaving 13 bases between. This CDR3 has 15 residues. The CDR3 DNA reads as TGTGCCACCCATGGCGGTTACTCTGGGGCCAACGTCCTGACTTTC. Translating it yields CATHGGYSGANVLTF.

The CDR3 bases are TGCGCCAGCAGCCAAGATAGCGATGAAAAACTGTTTTTT. The encoded protein is CASSQDSDEKLFF. This chain connects TRBV4-1 to TRBJ1-4; D unclear. The CDR3 runs to 13 residues. In germline, CDR1 is MGHRA, CDR2 YSYEKL. Trimming pared 0 bases from V and 6 bases from J, leaving 5 bases between.

CDR3 sequence reads: CASSPTLAGLYNEQFF. As DNA, the CDR3 is TGTGCCAGCAGTCCTACCCTAGCGGGACTATACAATGAGCAGTTCTTC. This chain uses TRBV2 with TRBJ2-1; 9 bases line up with TRBD2. Germline-derived CDR1 and CDR2 are SNHLY and FYNNEI. The CDR3 totals 16 residues. The V segment lost 5 bases and the J segment 4 bases; nucleotides outside the gene matches: 9.

V usage is TRBV4-2 and J usage is TRBJ2-7; TRBD1 matches at 11 bases. The CDR3 totals 17 residues. J was trimmed by 3 bases and V by 4 bases; bases with no gene match: 11. Germline CDR1 LGHNA, CDR2 YNFKEQ. This chain's CDR3 is CASSLTRGTGGIYEQYF. In DNA form, the CDR3 reads TGTGCCAGCAGCCTAACAAGGGGGACAGGGGGAATCTACGAGCAGTACTTC.

This clone was recorded once. The chain links TRBV20-1 to TRBJ1-1, with D maybe TRBD1 (6 bases). V shed 6 bases and J shed 11 bases, with 16 bases lying between them. From germline, CDR1 is DFQATT and CDR2 SNEGSKA (reference sequence). The CDR3 consists of 11 residues. CDR3 amino acids: CSAKDPGAAFF. CDR3 bases: TGCAGTGCCAAAGACCCAGGGGCGGCTTTCTTT.

This chain uses TRBV6-5 with TRBJ1-6; D remains unclear. The CDR3 has 15 amino acids. CDR1 MNHEY and CDR2 SVGAGI come from the germline V gene. V was pared by 2 bases and J by 6 bases, with 11 bases between. The CDR3 nucleotides read TGTGCCAGCAGTTACAGCGAAGCGCTTAATTCACCCCTCCACTTT. Translating it yields CASSYSEALNSPLHF.